This entry lists 13 T cell receptor beta chains sequenced from one sample in a study of CD8+ T cells in alopecia areata. Extracted RNA was reverse transcribed, and the resulting cDNA served as sequencing template. Generated by immunoSEQ multiplex PCR, the TCRdb table keeps only in-frame clones and is missing some. The profile shows around 65,000 clones, around 49% of them singletons. The source material was CD8+ T cells sorted from blood, sampled at week 0. These TCRs come from a human donor with alopecia areata.

Remarks on this clone: At one of its ends the junction is not consistent with the germline gene, which may arise from a read error. The CDR3 DNA sequence: TGCGCCAGCAGCCCACAAGACGACCAGGAGACCCAGTACTTC. It codes for CASSPQDDQETQYF. The chain uses TRBV4-1 and TRBJ2-5; D remains unclear. CDR1 is MGHRA, CDR2 YSYEKL, per germline. The CDR3 is 14 amino acids.

The genes are TRBV2 and TRBJ2-6, with D possibly matching TRBD1 (6 bases). V lost 4 bases, J lost 2 bases, and 18 bases lay in between. The CDR3 loop spans 18 amino acids. Germline CDR1 SNHLY, CDR2 FYNNEI. CDR3 sequence: CASSGEVTGRTGANVLTF. The CDR3 coding sequence is TGTGCCAGCAGTGGTGAGGTGACAGGCCGAACTGGGGCCAACGTCCTGACTTTC.

A few counts support this clone. V is TRBV6-1 and J is TRBJ1-4; TRBD1 might be the D (5 bases). The ends were cut back, 4 bases at V and 8 bases at J, with 17 bases in the middle. The CDR3 loop spans 15 amino acids. The V gene's germline CDR1 is MNHNS and CDR2 SASEGT. In nucleotides, the CDR3 is TGTGCCAGCAGTGTGTCTCCCAGCGGGACCGAAAAACTGTTTTTT. Residues: CASSVSPSGTEKLFF.

The J gene is TRBJ2-5, the V gene TRBV20-1; D remains ambiguous. Trimming shortened V by 0 bases and J by 4 bases, and 0 bases separated the two germline ends. The germline CDR1 and CDR2 sequences are DFQATT and SNEGSKA (reference sequence). CDR3 length: 10 residues. The CDR3 reads CSAREETQYF. In nucleotides, the CDR3 is TGCAGTGCTAGAGAAGAGACCCAGTACTTC.

This sequence joins TRBV29-1 and TRBJ2-7; 8 bases line up with TRBD2. This CDR3 has 13 residues. CDR1 and CDR2 (germline): SQVTM, ANQGSEA. Losses at the gene ends were 1 base for V and 7 bases for J; bases not matched to a gene: 6. The CDR3 nucleotides read TGCAGCGTTGAAGCGGGAGGGCCGTTTGAGCAGTACTTC. Its protein product is CSVEAGGPFEQYF.

V gene TRBV2 combines with J gene TRBJ2-7; TRBD1 might be the D (6 bases). V shed 4 bases and J shed 7 bases, with 23 bases lying between them. The CDR3 runs 16 residues. Germline V gives CDR1 SNHLY, CDR2 FYNNEI. DNA for the CDR3: TGTGCCAGCAGTGCCCCCCCCGGGACACCGGCTTTAGAGCAGTACTTC. It codes for CASSAPPGTPALEQYF.

This chain joins TRBV2 and TRBJ2-3; D gene unclear. Germline CDR1 and CDR2: SNHLY and FYNNEI. The CDR3 is made up of 13 amino acids. Deletions cut 4 bases from V and 4 bases from J, with 9 bases between. As DNA, the CDR3 is TGTGCCAGCAGTGTGGAGCGCCCAGATACGCAGTATTTT. This gives the protein CASSVERPDTQYF.

This sequence joins TRBV4-1 and TRBJ2-2, with D uncertain. Looked up from germline, CDR1 is MGHRA and CDR2 is YSYEKL. Trimming left V 4 bases short and J 4 bases short, with 7 bases between. The CDR3 sequence is 13 residues long. The CDR3 DNA reads TGCGCCAGCAGCCTCTTAATCACCGGGGAGCTGTTTTTT. Translation gives CASSLLITGELFF.

CDR3 nucleotide sequence: TGTGCCAGCAGCTTAGATCGGTCAGACAGTCCCTACGAGCAGTACTTC. This encodes CASSLDRSDSPYEQYF. The rearrangement uses TRBV5-4 and TRBJ2-7; D is possibly TRBD1 (5 bases). The CDR3 runs 16 residues. V was shortened by 2 bases and J by 2 bases, with 17 bases between the two germline ends. Germline assignment: CDR1 SGHNT and CDR2 YYREEE (reference sequence).

The V gene is TRBV5-1, the J gene TRBJ1-1; D not certain. The CDR3 is 15 amino acids. Trimming shortened V by 0 bases and J by 1 base, and 10 bases separated the two germline ends. In germline, CDR1 is SGHRS, CDR2 YFSETQ. The CDR3 loop is CASSLGVQRNTEAFF. The CDR3 nucleotides are TGCGCCAGCAGCTTGGGAGTTCAAAGGAACACTGAAGCTTTCTTT.

This clone was seen repeatedly, ten times or more. Other DNA sequences within the sample encode an identical CDR3. The CDR3 spells CASSDEGARTEAFF. In DNA, the CDR3 is TGTGCCAGCAGTGACGAGGGGGCGAGGACTGAAGCTTTCTTT. This sequence joins TRBV2 and TRBJ1-1; 7 bases are shared with TRBD1. This CDR3 region has 14 residues. The V segment lost 3 bases and the J segment 5 bases; nucleotides outside the gene matches: 6. Per the germline V gene, CDR1 is SNHLY and CDR2 is FYNNEI.

Only a few counts were recorded for this clone. The V gene is TRBV29-1, the J gene TRBJ2-1; no definite D call. From germline, CDR1 is SQVTM and CDR2 ANQGSEA. This CDR3 has 12 amino acids. V lost 6 bases, J lost 2 bases, and 8 bases lay in between. In DNA, the CDR3 is TGCAGCGTACCCGAGACCTACAATGAGCAGTTCTTC. Protein: CSVPETYNEQFF.

This clone came up a few times. The rearrangement links TRBV28 to TRBJ1-2; D might be TRBD1 (6 bases). Germline V gene data show CDR1 as MDHEN and CDR2 as SYDVKM. This CDR3 region has 15 residues. With 5 bases removed from V and 4 bases from J, the gap between germline ends came to 17 bases. As DNA, the CDR3 is TGTGCCAGCAGTGTTTCAGTTAGGGGGACCTATGGCTACACCTTC. It specifies CASSVSVRGTYGYTF.